These T cell receptor beta chains were read from a single sample in a study of lung T cells in sarcoidosis with Löfgren's syndrome. TCRdb passed the reads through MiXCR, listing each CDR3 protein once. The table lists 7,000 to 9,000 distinct CDR3 sequences, 20% to 25% of them singletons, with around 23% in the top ten. The specimen was CD4+ T cells from bronchoalveolar lavage fluid. All receptors derive from a human donor with sarcoidosis (Löfgren's syndrome or another form), or a control subject (not recorded which). Both conserved end residues are part of each CDR3. The D gene is left open where the match is weak. The listing skips clone size in some rows; elsewhere it reads once, few, many or a size class.

v_call	clone_size	d_call	cdr3_length	j_call	cdr3_aa	cdr3_nt
TRBV20-1	few	TRBD1	14	TRBJ1-4	CSAAVGTGGKELFF	TGCAGTGCGGCGGTGGGGACAGGGGGCAAAGAACTGTTTTTT
TRBV29-1	many	NA	18	TRBJ2-7	CSVGGVRGAYRTGYEQYF	TGCAGCGTTGGAGGGGTGCGGGGGGCCTACCGGACAGGCTACGAGCAGTACTTC
TRBV12-3/TRBV12-4	NA	NA	13	TRBJ1-2	CASRRTAGHGYTF	TGTGCCAGCAGGCGGACGGCGGGCCATGGCTACACCTTC
TRBV4-1	many	NA	18	TRBJ1-4	CASSQGWGRGGTNEKLFF	TGCGCCAGCAGCCAAGGATGGGGCAGGGGAGGTACTAATGAAAAACTGTTTTTT
TRBV20-1	many	NA	13	TRBJ2-1	CSARGWDYNEQFF	TGCAGTGCTAGAGGGTGGGACTACAATGAGCAGTTCTTC
TRBV6-2/TRBV6-3	NA	NA	15	TRBJ1-5	CARRQSPAGNQPQHF	TGTGCCAGGAGGCAGTCGCCGGCCGGTAATCAGCCCCAGCATTTT
TRBV7-3	NA	NA	16	TRBJ2-2	CASSLTPAGTTGELFF	TGTGCCAGCAGCTTAACCCCGGCGGGGACCACCGGGGAGCTGTTTTTT
TRBV7-2	many	NA	13	TRBJ1-5	CASSLEINQPQHF	TGTGCCAGCAGCTTAGAGATTAATCAGCCCCAGCATTTT
TRBV4-1	many	TRBD1	16	TRBJ2-5	CASSLQDRATGETQYF	TGCGCCAGCAGCCTACAAGACAGGGCGACGGGAGAGACCCAGTACTTC
TRBV9	NA	TRBD2	16	TRBJ2-7	CASSPSLAGNRGEQYF	TGTGCCAGCAGCCCCAGCCTAGCGGGGAATCGGGGCGAGCAGTACTTC
TRBV7-9	many	TRBD1	13	TRBJ2-3	CASSLGQGDTQYF	TGTGCCAGCAGCCTGGGACAGGGGGATACGCAGTATTTT
TRBV30	NA	NA	15	TRBJ1-4	CAWTGLGATNEKQFF	TGTGCCTGGACAGGGCTCGGAGCAACTAATGAAAAACAGTTTTTT
TRBV6-1	few	TRBD2	17	TRBJ2-3	CASSEPPGGGAADTQYF	TGTGCCAGCAGTGAGCCACCGGGCGGGGGGGCGGCAGATACGCAGTATTTT
TRBV7-2	NA	NA	14	TRBJ2-7	CASSHRAGSYEQYF	TGTGCCAGCAGCCATCGGGCAGGGTCCTACGAGCAGTACTTC
TRBV12-3/TRBV12-4	NA	TRBD2	17	TRBJ2-3	CASSLLAGGPSTDTQYF	TGTGCCAGCAGTCTCCTAGCGGGGGGGCCTAGCACAGATACGCAGTATTTT
TRBV28	many	NA	15	TRBJ1-3	CASSIPGGSGNTIYF	TGTGCCAGCAGTATCCCGGGAGGCTCTGGAAACACCATATATTTT
TRBV20-1	many	NA	12	TRBJ2-5	CSARGPAGTQYF	TGCAGTGCTAGAGGACCGGCTGGGACCCAGTACTTC
TRBV12-3/TRBV12-4	few	NA	13	TRBJ2-3	CASSLGGPDTQYF	TGTGCCAGCAGTTTAGGGGGGCCAGATACGCAGTATTTT
TRBV19	many	NA	14	TRBJ2-7	CASSPRRGDYEQYF	TGTGCCAGTAGTCCACGCCGCGGGGACTACGAGCAGTACTTC
TRBV7-9	many	NA	14	TRBJ2-3	CASSPFGGTDTQYF	TGTGCCAGCAGCCCTTTCGGTGGGACAGATACGCAGTATTTT
TRBV6-1	few	NA	12	TRBJ1-5	CASSELHQPQHF	TGTGCCAGCAGTGAACTACATCAGCCCCAGCATTTT
TRBV30	many	NA	14	TRBJ2-3	CAWSVKGGTDTQYF	TGTGCCTGGAGTGTAAAGGGGGGCACAGATACGCAGTATTTT
TRBV2	many	NA	14	TRBJ1-2	CASDKQSANYGYTF	TGTGCCAGCGACAAGCAATCCGCTAACTATGGCTACACCTTC
TRBV20-1	NA	TRBD1	15	TRBJ2-7	CSARAGQEGSYEQYF	TGCAGTGCTAGGGCGGGACAGGAGGGCTCCTACGAGCAGTACTTC
TRBV16	once	NA	14	TRBJ1-1	CASSQGGLDTGAFF	TGTGCCAGCAGCCAAGGGGGGTTGGACACTGGAGCTTTCTTT
TRBV18	many	NA	14	TRBJ1-6	CASSPDRPNSPLHF	TGTGCCAGCTCACCAGACCGACCTAATTCACCCCTCCACTTT
TRBV27	medium-sized	NA	16	TRBJ1-6	CASRVDRLPYNSPLHF	TGTGCCAGCAGAGTCGACAGGCTCCCTTATAATTCACCCCTCCACTTT
TRBV29-1	NA	NA	14	TRBJ1-1	CSVAMGLGGTEAFF	TGCAGCGTGGCAATGGGACTGGGGGGCACTGAAGCTTTCTTT
TRBV7-2	many	NA	16	TRBJ2-6	CASTLGGASGANVLTF	TGTGCCAGCACGCTGGGGGGGGCCTCTGGGGCCAACGTCCTGACTTTC
TRBV28	NA	NA	14	TRBJ1-1	CASRLRHVSTEAFF	TGTGCCAGCAGACTTAGACATGTTTCCACTGAAGCCTTCTTT
TRBV2	many	NA	15	TRBJ2-2	CASSQRDTHTRELFF	TGTGCCAGCAGCCAACGGGACACCCACACGCGGGAGCTGTTTTTT
TRBV29-1	many	NA	11	TRBJ1-2	CSVEGNYGYTF	TGCAGCGTTGAAGGGAACTATGGCTACACCTTC
TRBV27	many	TRBD1	16	TRBJ2-1	CASRRHRDSSYNEQFF	TGTGCCAGCAGACGGCACCGGGACAGCTCCTACAATGAGCAGTTCTTC
TRBV4-1	few	TRBD1	17	TRBJ2-2	CASSQAQTGPNTGELFF	TGCGCCAGCAGCCAAGCACAGACAGGGCCTAACACCGGGGAGCTGTTTTTT
TRBV15	once	TRBD2	17	TRBJ2-5	CATSRGGTSGRQETQYF	TGTGCCACCAGCAGAGGGGGGACTAGCGGGAGACAGGAGACCCAGTACTTC
TRBV3-1	few	NA	12	TRBJ1-2	CASSHERGGYTF	TGTGCCAGCAGCCACGAAAGGGGCGGCTACACCTTC
TRBV6-1	many	NA	13	TRBJ2-5	CASSVSRKETQYF	TGTGCCAGCAGTGTCTCTAGGAAAGAGACCCAGTACTTC
TRBV12-3/TRBV12-4	medium-sized	NA	15	TRBJ2-7	CASSLRADNSYEQYF	TGTGCCAGCAGTTTAAGGGCCGACAATTCTTACGAGCAGTACTTC
TRBV2	NA	NA	13	TRBJ1-1	CASEKGMGTEAFF	TGTGCCAGCGAAAAGGGGATGGGGACTGAAGCTTTCTTT
TRBV20-1	medium-sized	NA	22	TRBJ2-1	CSARAGTETRRGARSSYNEQFF	TGCAGTGCGAGGGCCGGGACAGAGACACGGAGGGGGGCCAGAAGCTCCTACAATGAGCAGTTCTTC
TRBV5-1	NA	TRBD2	15	TRBJ2-1	CASNPLAGGYNEQFF	TGCGCCAGCAACCCACTAGCGGGGGGTTACAATGAGCAGTTCTTC
TRBV6-6	medium-sized	NA	14	TRBJ1-2	CASSYILGAHGYTF	TGTGCCAGCAGTTACATCCTGGGGGCCCATGGCTACACCTTC
TRBV28	many	NA	13	TRBJ1-2	CASSRQGQSGYTF	TGTGCCAGCAGCCGTCAGGGTCAGAGTGGCTACACCTTC
TRBV5-1	many	TRBD1	15	TRBJ2-1	CASSFSGQGYNEQFF	TGCGCCAGCAGCTTTTCGGGACAGGGGTACAATGAGCAGTTCTTC
TRBV6-1	NA	NA	15	TRBJ2-3	CASSEGSEGQDTQYF	TGTGCCAGCAGCGAAGGGTCAGAGGGCCAAGATACGCAGTATTTT
TRBV7-2	large	NA	15	TRBJ1-1	CASSLAVTGNTEAFF	TGTGCCAGCAGCTTAGCGGTGACAGGGAACACTGAAGCTTTCTTT
TRBV10-3	large	NA	13	TRBJ1-1	CAIFSPQNTEAFF	TGTGCCATCTTCTCCCCACAGAACACTGAAGCTTTCTTT
TRBV6-1	NA	NA	16	TRBJ2-1	CASTPPGRGLINEQFF	TGTGCCAGCACCCCCCCTGGGCGGGGGCTTATCAATGAGCAGTTCTTC
TRBV6-1	many	NA	14	TRBJ1-1	CASNPPGASTEAFF	TGTGCCAGCAACCCGCCGGGGGCGAGCACTGAAGCTTTCTTT
TRBV6-1	medium-sized	TRBD1	14	TRBJ1-2	CASSSTGVVEGYTF	TGTGCCAGCAGCTCCACAGGGGTCGTCGAGGGCTACACCTTC
TRBV3-1	many	NA	14	TRBJ1-2	CASSPDLGGLLITF	TGTGCCAGCAGCCCCGATCTCGGGGGGCTATTGATCACCTTC
TRBV5-5	few	NA	15	TRBJ1-5	CASSYDGGGNQPQHF	TGTGCCAGCAGCTACGACGGTGGAGGCAATCAGCCCCAGCATTTT
TRBV12-3/TRBV12-4	NA	TRBD1	18	TRBJ1-2	CASSLARDRGRVGYGYTF	TGTGCCAGCAGTTTAGCGCGGGACAGGGGCCGGGTCGGCTATGGCTACACCTTC
TRBV19	many	NA	15	TRBJ2-1	CASSIKGEAYNEQFF	TGTGCCAGTAGTATAAAGGGAGAAGCCTACAATGAGCAGTTCTTC